This T cell receptor (beta chain) was obtained from a study of T cells expressing NK-cell markers. Study summary: Just one sequenced donor of eight was HCMV-seronegative, while seven were seropositive.

Per germline, CDR1 DFQATT and CDR2 SNEGSKA (reference sequence). The CDR3 is made up of 17 amino acids. About this clonotype itself: Its antigen is undetermined.

It was by 5'RACE template switching with UMIs that TCR beta cDNA was made. TCRdb re-analyzed the 5' RACE reads; it lists each CDR3 protein once, without DNA. Its table records about 440,000 distinct CDR3 sequences. Study results and caveats: Roughly six donors carried dominant NKG2C+ clonotypes that made up about 1.0-7.0% of their CD8+ T cells.

The receptor was derived from a woman between 18 and 70 years old in good health. Sequenced input: blood T cells: a sorted CD56 or NKG2C T cell subset, CD4+ or CD8+ T cells, or bulk PBMC T cells (not recorded which). The chain employs TRBV20-1 and TRBJ1-5; TCRdb's D call, TRBD1, is unchecked because there is no DNA. CDR3: CSAQDRYGQGSHQPQHF.